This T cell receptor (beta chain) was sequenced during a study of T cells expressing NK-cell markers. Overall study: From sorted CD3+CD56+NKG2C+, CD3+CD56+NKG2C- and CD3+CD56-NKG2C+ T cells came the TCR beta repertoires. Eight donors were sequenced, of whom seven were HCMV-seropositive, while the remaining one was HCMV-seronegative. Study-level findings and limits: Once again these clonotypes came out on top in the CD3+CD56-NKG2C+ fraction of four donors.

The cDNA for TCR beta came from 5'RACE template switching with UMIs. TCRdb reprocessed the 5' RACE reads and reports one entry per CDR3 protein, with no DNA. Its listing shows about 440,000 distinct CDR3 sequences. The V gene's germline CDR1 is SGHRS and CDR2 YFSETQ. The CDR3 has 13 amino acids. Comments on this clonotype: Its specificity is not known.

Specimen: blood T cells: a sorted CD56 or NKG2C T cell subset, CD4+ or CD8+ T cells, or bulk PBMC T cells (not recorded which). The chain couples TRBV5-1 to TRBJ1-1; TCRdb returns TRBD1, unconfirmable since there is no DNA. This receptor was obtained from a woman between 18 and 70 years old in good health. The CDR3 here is CASSDQTGTEAFF.